One and the same sample provided the 21 T cell receptor beta chains below, sequenced in a study of tissue T cells after allogeneic stem cell transplantation. Indicated time point: mouse harvest day 7 after allogeneic transplant. The graft held 10^6 splenic CD5+ T cells and 10^7 T-cell-depleted bone marrow cells. Clones were read by immunoSEQ multiplex PCR, and TCRdb kept only the in-frame ones, dropping some. This sample has several thousand clones; roughly 47% occur once, and the top ten carry 7.8%. The specimen was gut tissue. The receptor set was obtained from a female BALB/c mouse given C57BL/6 T cells with graft-versus-host disease after an allogeneic hematopoietic cell transplant.

With respect to this clone: Germline and genes here are mouse. The sequenced fragment ends 1 residue before the CDR3 boundary, so the rest is inferred from the germline J gene. This rearrangement joins TRBV26 to TRBJ1-4; perhaps TRBD1 as D (6 bases). Trimming took off 4 bases at V and 5 bases at J, with 8 bases between the two ends. The CDR3 has 13 amino acids. Germline CDR1 reads KGHPV; CDR2 reads FQNQEV (reference sequence). The CDR3: CASSPGQNERLFF. CDR3 DNA (partial): TGTGCCAGCAGTCCGGGACAAAACGAAAGATTATTT.

This clone was seen a handful of times. The germline and genes are mouse ones. The read terminates 1 residue before the CDR3 end, so the remaining end is supplied by the germline J gene. The genes are TRBV26 and TRBJ1-4; D ambiguous. Germline V gene data show CDR1 as KGHPV and CDR2 as FQNQEV (reference sequence). V lost 4 bases and J lost 0, with 6 bases in between. There are 14 residues in the CDR3. CDR3 sequence: CASSRPISNERLFF. The DNA read from the CDR3 is TGTGCCAGCAGTCGGCCGATTTCCAACGAAAGATTATTT. The full variable domain, in which reference TRBV26 and TRBJ1-4 provide the parts outside the CDR3, is NSKVIQTPRYLVKGQGQKAKMRCIPEKGHPVVFWYQQNKNNEFKFLINFQNQEVLQQIDMTEKRFSAECPSNSPCSLEIQSSEAGDSALYLCASSRPISNERLFFGHGTKLSVL.

Notes on this clone: Genes here carry mouse names. Read data end 1 residue before the CDR3 end; the end is taken from the germline J gene. The chain uses TRBV3 and TRBJ2-4; 7 bases are shared with TRBD1. CDR1 SNHLY and CDR2 FYNGKV come from the germline V gene (reference sequence). The CDR3 length is 13 residues. J was trimmed by 6 bases and V by 4 bases; bases with no gene match: 4. The part of the CDR3 DNA that was read is TGTGCCAGCAGCTCGACAGGGCGGAACACCTTGTAC. Translated: CASSSTGRNTLY. The full CDR3 is CASSSTGRNTLYF.

This clone counts as medium-sized. Gene names are mouse gene names. The CDR3 extends 1 residue past the end of the read, so its final part is completed from the germline J gene. The chain is built from TRBV12-1 and TRBJ2-2, with 7 positions matching TRBD1. This CDR3 region has 15 residues. V shed 3 bases and J 0 bases; nucleotides not matched to a gene: 3. From germline, CDR1 is SGHSN and CDR2 HYEKVE. CDR3 residues: CASSVGTANTGQLYF. The sequenced part of the CDR3 DNA is TGTGCCAGCTCTGTCGGGACAGCAAACACCGGGCAGCTCTAC.

As to this clone: Mouse gene names apply. The read ends 1 residue shy of where the CDR3 ends; the end is completed using the germline J gene. This sequence joins TRBV13-2 and TRBJ2-7; 9 nucleotides align to TRBD1. The CDR3 contains 12 residues. Germline loops: CDR1 NNHNN, CDR2 SYGAGS (reference sequence). The V gene end was trimmed by 6 bases and the J gene end by 4 bases; junction bases not matched to a gene: 2. CDR3 DNA, as far as it was read: TGTGCCAGCGAGGACAGGGGTTATGAACAGTAC. Translated: CASEDRGYEQY. The whole CDR3 is CASEDRGYEQYF.

On this clone itself: Gene names denote mouse genes. The read terminates 1 residue ahead of where the CDR3 ends, so the germline J gene completes it. The rearrangement links TRBV26 to TRBJ1-1; the match to TRBD1 covers 9 bases. CDR3 length equals 15 residues. The germline gives CDR1 KGHPV, CDR2 FQNQEV (reference sequence). V lost 4 bases and J lost 0; bases outside the gene matches: 3. The CDR3: CASSRGQGANTEVFF. The DNA read from the CDR3 is TGTGCCAGCAGTCGGGGACAGGGTGCAAACACAGAAGTCTTC.

This clone was detected only a few times. Mouse germline and gene names are used. The CDR3 end is not reached by the read, which stops 1 residue before it; the germline J gene fills it in. The chain carries TRBV26 and TRBJ1-3, with TRBD1 matching 12 bases. CDR3 size: 15 residues. CDR1 is KGHPV, CDR2 FQNQEV, per germline (reference sequence). The V gene end was trimmed by 5 bases and the J gene end by 7 bases; junction bases not matched to a gene: 6. CDR3 sequence reads: CASSWGTGGANTLYF. CDR3 DNA (partial): TGTGCCAGCAGTTGGGGGACAGGGGGCGCGAATACGCTCTAT.

Of note for this clone: Gene names are the mouse ones. The CDR3 end falls 1 residue outside the read, so it is completed with the germline J gene. V usage is TRBV26 and J usage is TRBJ1-1, with D perhaps matching TRBD1 (5 bases). The CDR3 is made up of 17 amino acids. CDR1 KGHPV and CDR2 FQNQEV come from the germline V gene (reference sequence). The V gene lost 1 base and the J gene lost 0 bases, with 15 bases spanning the gap. Partial CDR3 DNA: TGTGCCAGCAGTCTGTTTCCAGGGAAGCAGGCAAACACAGAAGTCTTC. Amino acid sequence: CASSLFPGKQANTEVF. The complete CDR3 sequence is CASSLFPGKQANTEVFF.

As concerns this clone: Gene names and germline match the mouse. The CDR3 region is CASGDPSQNTLYF. CDR3 DNA, as far as it was read: TGTGCCAGCGGTGATCCTAGTCAAAACACCTTGTAC. The V and J genes are TRBV13-2 and TRBJ2-4, with D hard to call. The read ends 1 residue early relative to the CDR3; the germline J gene fills the gap. There are 13 residues in the CDR3. Between the trimmed V and J ends, which lost 1 base and 0 bases, there was a span of 3 bases. Germline CDR1 is NNHNN and CDR2 is SYGAGS (reference sequence).

As for this clone: Mouse gene names apply. Read sequence stops 1 residue before the CDR3 end, and the germline J gene provides the missing end. The chain recombines TRBV1 with TRBJ2-1, with D perhaps matching TRBD1 (5 bases). The germline V and J ends were trimmed by 0 bases and 4 bases, with 10 bases remaining between them. CDR3 size: 15 residues. Per the germline V gene, CDR1 is NSQYPW and CDR2 is LRSPGD (reference sequence). CDR3 DNA (partial): TGCACCTGCAGTGCAGATACCGACAGTTATGCTGAGCAGTTC. The encoded protein is CTCSADTDSYAEQF. From start to end, the CDR3 is CTCSADTDSYAEQFF.

This clone appeared a few times. The gene symbols are mouse symbols. The read terminates 1 residue before the CDR3 end, so the remaining end is supplied by the germline J gene. This sequence joins TRBV5 and TRBJ2-1; 8 bases align to TRBD2. Unmatched junction bases numbered 4, after V lost 0 bases and J lost 6 bases. Per the germline V gene, CDR1 is LGHNA and CDR2 is YNLKQL (reference sequence). This CDR3 spans 15 amino acids. The CDR3 bases that were read are TGTGCCAGCAGCCAAGAAGGGGGGGCGCTTGCTGAGCAGTTC. Its protein product is CASSQEGGALAEQF. The CDR3, in full, reads CASSQEGGALAEQFF.

Note on this clone: Here the gene names and germline are mouse. Coverage ceases 1 residue before the CDR3 finishes, and the germline J gene fills in the end. V is TRBV15 and J is TRBJ2-7; 12 nucleotides agree with TRBD2. The CDR3 contains 15 residues. J was trimmed by 7 bases and V by 6 bases; bases with no gene match: 10. Germline V lookup: CDR1 SGHND, CDR2 FRSKSL. The part of the CDR3 DNA that was read is TGTGCCAGCAGCCACCGGGACTGGGGGGCGCAAGAACAGTAC. It yields the protein CASSHRDWGAQEQY. The entire CDR3 sequence reads CASSHRDWGAQEQYF.

On this clone: Gene names follow the mouse nomenclature. With the read ending 1 residue before the CDR3 end, the germline J gene is used to fill in that end. V and J are TRBV5 and TRBJ2-5; 12 positions match TRBD2. The V gene's germline CDR1 is LGHNA and CDR2 YNLKQL (reference sequence). Trimming removed 1 base from V and 6 bases from J; junction bases left unmatched: 2. This CDR3 has 15 residues. The part of the CDR3 DNA that was read is TGTGCCAGCAGCCAAGGGGACTGGGGGGCGGACACCCAGTAC. Protein: CASSQGDWGADTQY. The CDR3 as a whole reads CASSQGDWGADTQYF.

This clone was counted between two and nine times. The germline and genes are mouse ones. The CDR3 end lies 1 residue beyond the end of the read and is filled in from the germline J gene. The chain uses TRBV15 and TRBJ2-2, with D uncertain. Germline loops: CDR1 SGHND, CDR2 FRSKSL. This CDR3 comprises 12 residues. The V and J ends lost 6 bases and 1 base respectively, with 3 bases between them. Partial CDR3 DNA: TGTGCCAGCAGGTTAAACACCGGGCAGCTCTAC. Protein sequence: CASRLNTGQLY. The CDR3 reads in full as CASRLNTGQLYF.

With respect to this clone: The gene symbols are mouse symbols. From the germline J gene comes the end of the CDR3, since the read stops 1 residue before it. The chain uses TRBV26 and TRBJ1-4, with 7 bases lining up with TRBD1. Germline loops: CDR1 KGHPV, CDR2 FQNQEV (reference sequence). V was pared by 4 bases and J by 0 bases, with 5 bases of the junction left unmatched. This CDR3 comprises 16 residues. The CDR3 spells CASSHRGKISNERLFF. Partial CDR3 DNA: TGTGCCAGCAGTCACAGGGGAAAGATTTCCAACGAAAGATTATTT.

About this clone: Gene names and germline match the mouse. The CDR3 end falls 1 residue outside the read, so it is completed with the germline J gene. The genes are TRBV5 and TRBJ2-3; D is undetermined. CDR3 length equals 14 residues. Trimming left V 0 bases short and J 5 bases short, with 9 bases between. From germline, CDR1 is LGHNA and CDR2 YNLKQL (reference sequence). CDR3 protein: CASSQDWVGETLYF. The sequenced CDR3 bases are TGTGCCAGCAGCCAAGATTGGGTGGGAGAAACGCTGTAT.

Remarks on this clone: The gene names given are mouse names. The sequence runs out 1 residue before the end of the CDR3; the remainder is reconstructed from the germline J gene. This sequence joins TRBV26 and TRBJ2-4; D gene ambiguous. CDR1 is KGHPV and CDR2 is FQNQEV in the germline V gene (reference sequence). The CDR3 contains 11 residues. V lost 6 bases, J lost 0 bases, and 1 base lay in between. CDR3 amino acids: CASRSQNTLYF. CDR3 DNA, as far as it was read: TGTGCCAGCAGGAGTCAAAACACCTTGTAC.

As regards this clone: Germline and genes: mouse. The missing CDR3 end, 1 residue past where the read stops, is filled in from the germline J gene. J is TRBJ2-7 and V is TRBV26; 8 bases match TRBD1. Germline trimming cut 3 bases from V and 9 bases from J; bases unmatched to any gene: 7. CDR3 length: 13 residues. Per the germline V gene, CDR1 is KGHPV and CDR2 is FQNQEV (reference sequence). The covered CDR3 bases are TGTGCCAGCAGTCTCCCGACAGGGGACGGACAGTAC. Translated: CASSLPTGDGQY. The full-length CDR3 reads as CASSLPTGDGQYF.

Regarding this clone: All gene names here are mouse names. The missing CDR3 end, 1 residue past where the read stops, is filled in from the germline J gene. The chain couples TRBV12-1 to TRBJ2-7; no clear D. This CDR3 contains 12 residues. V was cut by 0 bases and J by 4 bases, with 6 bases left in between. Per germline, CDR1 SGHSN and CDR2 HYEKVE. The CDR3 bases that were read are TGTGCCAGCTCTCTCCACAATTATGAACAGTAC. Amino acids: CASSLHNYEQY. The entire CDR3 sequence reads CASSLHNYEQYF.

Remarks on this clone: All gene names here are mouse names. Read coverage stops 1 residue before the CDR3 terminus; the germline J gene supplies the remainder. The chain uses TRBV15 and TRBJ2-2; TRBD2 matches at 8 bases. This CDR3 has 13 residues. V trimming: 7 bases; J trimming: 4 bases; junction bases outside the gene matches: 2. Germline CDR1 SGHND, CDR2 FRSKSL. The sequenced part of the CDR3 DNA is TGTGCCAGCATGGGGGGGAGCACCGGGCAGCTCTAC. Its protein is CASMGGSTGQLY. In full, the CDR3 reads CASMGGSTGQLYF.

Concerning this clone itself: Mouse gene names and germline throughout. With the read ending 1 residue before the CDR3 end, the germline J gene is used to fill in that end. V gene TRBV15 combines with J gene TRBJ2-7; the match to TRBD2 covers 9 bases. The CDR3 runs to 14 residues. The trim removed 6 bases at V and 2 bases at J, leaving 5 bases unmatched. Germline assignment: CDR1 SGHND and CDR2 FRSKSL. The CDR3 DNA, read in part, is TGTGCCAGCAGCCGGGGACTGGGAGCCTATGAACAGTAC. Translated: CASSRGLGAYEQY. The full CDR3 is CASSRGLGAYEQYF.